The 17 T cell receptor beta chains given below trace back to one sample, sequenced in a study of T cell repertoires in ileal Crohn's disease. Time point in this sample: neoterminal ileum biopsy at postoperative endoscopy, about 6 months after surgery. The assay was immunoSEQ multiplex PCR, and TCRdb's table has in-frame clones only and misses some. The sample lists about 60,000 clones; roughly nine tenths were seen once. The sample comprised ileal tissue. All receptors come from an adult with Crohn's disease.

The sample holds a few counts of this clone. J is TRBJ1-3 and V is TRBV5-4, with a possible D match to TRBD1 (5 bases). V gave up 1 base and J gave up 7 bases, with 15 bases separating them. CDR1 is SGHNT, CDR2 YYREEE, per germline (reference sequence). The CDR3 runs to 15 residues. CDR3 region: CASSLPGGGTNTIYF. CDR3 DNA sequence: TGTGCCAGCAGCTTGCCCGGGGGAGGAACGAACACCATATATTTT.

The genes are TRBV7-8 and TRBJ1-5; TRBD1 might be the D (5 bases). This CDR3 has 16 amino acids. The germline V gene has CDR1 SGHVS and CDR2 FQNEAQ. V gave up 1 base and J gave up 1 base, with 11 bases separating them. The CDR3 nucleotides read TGTGCCAGCAGCTTAGGGGAGCGGGGGAGCAATCAGCCCCAGCATTTT. This sequence encodes CASSLGERGSNQPQHF.

This chain connects TRBV29-1 to TRBJ2-5; D is possibly TRBD2 (5 bases). V lost 7 bases and J 3 bases, leaving 21 bases between the germline ends. Germline-derived CDR1 and CDR2 are SQVTM and ANQGSEA. The CDR3 loop spans 15 amino acids. The DNA for the CDR3 is TGCAGCGCCAGGCCCCGCGAGGGTGGGAAAGAGACCCAGTACTTC. Its protein product is CSARPREGGKETQYF.

V is TRBV5-1 and J is TRBJ2-1, with 12 bases identical to TRBD2. From germline, CDR1 is SGHRS and CDR2 YFSETQ. J was trimmed by 12 bases and V by 4 bases; bases with no gene match: 5. This CDR3 region has 13 residues. CDR3 nucleotide sequence: TGCGCCAGCAGCAGAGGACTAGCGGGGTCGCAGTTCTTC. It is translated as CASSRGLAGSQFF. Variable domain in full (rest from reference TRBV5-1 and TRBJ2-1): KAGVTQTPRYLIKTRGQQVTLSCSPISGHRSVSWYQQTPGQGLQFLFEYFSETQRNKGNFPGRFSGRQFSNSRSEMNVSTLELGDSALYLCASSRGLAGSQFFGPGTRLTVL.

The chain is built from TRBV5-1 and TRBJ1-2, with TRBD1 identical over 12 bases. Trimming cost V 1 base and J 6 bases; bases outside gene matches: 4. The CDR3 runs to 15 residues. Germline loops: CDR1 SGHRS, CDR2 YFSETQ. The CDR3 loop reads CASSLMGDRGHGYTF. CDR3 bases: TGCGCCAGCAGCTTGATGGGGGACAGGGGGCATGGCTACACCTTC.

This chain uses TRBV19 with TRBJ1-1; 12 bases line up with TRBD1. V trimming: 5 bases; J trimming: 5 bases; junction bases outside the gene matches: 9. CDR1 LNHDA and CDR2 SQIVND come from the germline V gene (reference sequence). The CDR3 length is 16 residues. The CDR3 nucleotides are TGTGCCAGTAGTCCGGGACAGGGGGCCGTGGGGACTGAAGCTTTCTTT. Translation gives CASSPGQGAVGTEAFF.

V and J are TRBV7-8 and TRBJ1-5; 8 bases map to TRBD1. This CDR3 contains 15 residues. V shed 7 bases, J shed 6 bases, and the junction held 11 bases outside the gene matches. Germline V gene data show CDR1 as SGHVS and CDR2 as FQNEAQ. CDR3 DNA sequence: TGTGCCAGCACCGCGTGGACAGGGAAGGGTCAGCCCCAGCATTTT. Translating gives CASTAWTGKGQPQHF.

This chain connects TRBV5-8 to TRBJ2-7, with 9 bases lining up with TRBD1. CDR1 is SGHTS and CDR2 is YDEGEE in the germline V gene. The CDR3 covers 14 residues. Trimming at V came to 4 bases and at J to 6 bases, leaving 8 bases not matched to a gene. The CDR3: CASSGTGLLGEQYF. The CDR3 DNA sequence: TGTGCCAGCAGCGGGACAGGGCTTTTAGGCGAGCAGTACTTC.

The V call is TRBV28, the J call TRBJ2-7, with 11 bases that match TRBD1. CDR1 and CDR2 from the germline V gene are MDHEN and SYDVKM. The CDR3 is made up of 14 amino acids. V was clipped by 6 bases and J by 5 bases; unmatched bases: 6. CDR3 nucleotide sequence: TGTGCCAGCAGCGGGACAGGGGGGCCTAACGAGCAGTACGTC. Residues: CASSGTGGPNEQYV.

V and J are TRBV5-4 and TRBJ2-7, with 9 bases aligning to TRBD1. CDR3 size: 13 residues. Germline CDR1 reads SGHNT; CDR2 reads YYREEE (reference sequence). The CDR3 DNA reads TGTGCATCCGGGACAGGGAACTCCTACGAGCAGTACTTC. Protein sequence: CASGTGNSYEQYF.

The chain links TRBV19 to TRBJ2-6, with D uncertain. CDR1 and CDR2 (germline): LNHDA, SQIVND (reference sequence). The ends were cut back, 3 bases at V and 0 bases at J, with 3 bases in the middle. CDR3 length equals 14 residues. The CDR3 coding sequence is TGTGCCAGTAGTATCAACTCTGGGGCCAACGTCCTGACTTTC. As protein: CASSINSGANVLTF.

The CDR3 bases are TGTGCCAGCTCACCAAACAGGGGAGAGACCCAGTACTTC. Amino acids: CASSPNRGETQYF. This rearrangement joins TRBV18 to TRBJ2-5; 7 bases match TRBD1. The germline V gene has CDR1 KGHSH and CDR2 LQKENI. The V and J ends lost 2 bases and 4 bases, in that order; junction bases with no gene match: 1. This CDR3 has 13 residues.

The chain combines TRBV5-4 with TRBJ2-1; the D gene is possibly TRBD1 (6 bases). Germline V gene sequence: CDR1 SGHNT, CDR2 YYREEE (reference sequence). There are 15 residues in the CDR3. V gave up 3 bases and J gave up 6 bases, with 16 bases separating them. CDR3 nucleotides: TGTGCCAGCAGCTCCTACAGGGCCCCGGCCAATGAGCAGTTCTTC. It encodes CASSSYRAPANEQFF.

The J gene is TRBJ2-2, the V gene TRBV9; perhaps TRBD2 as D (6 bases). The CDR3 runs to 17 residues. Germline V gene data show CDR1 as SGDLS and CDR2 as YYNGEE. Trimming removed 0 bases from V and 2 bases from J, with 14 bases in between. CDR3 amino acids: CASSVALLAVNTGELFF. The DNA of the CDR3 is TGTGCCAGCAGCGTAGCACTTTTAGCGGTTAACACCGGGGAGCTGTTTTTT.

This sequence joins TRBV4-3 and TRBJ2-1, with 7 bases matching TRBD2. From germline, CDR1 is LGHNA and CDR2 YSLEER. V gave up 0 bases and J gave up 3 bases; unmatched junction bases: 5. The CDR3 contains 16 residues. The CDR3 nucleotides read TGCGCCAGCAGCCAAGAAAGGCTAGCGGTCTACAATGAGCAGTTCTTC. Encoded protein: CASSQERLAVYNEQFF.

The V and J genes are TRBV11-3 and TRBJ1-1, with TRBD1 matching over 7 bases. Germline-derived CDR1 and CDR2 are SGHNT and YENEEA. Trimming took 5 bases from V and 5 from J; bases not matched to a gene: 8. The CDR3 is made up of 14 amino acids. CDR3 protein: CASSTGQMPTEAFF. CDR3 in DNA: TGTGCCAGCAGCACGGGACAGATGCCAACTGAAGCTTTCTTT.

This chain connects TRBV11-3 to TRBJ2-7; the match to TRBD2 covers 13 bases. From germline, CDR1 is SGHNT and CDR2 YENEEA. The CDR3 loop spans 19 amino acids. Germline trimming cut 7 bases from V and 4 bases from J; bases unmatched to any gene: 19. CDR3 region: CASTHRTGLAGLGEYEQYF. CDR3 nucleotides: TGTGCCAGCACCCATAGGACGGGACTAGCGGGATTGGGCGAATACGAGCAGTACTTC.